This T cell receptor (beta chain) was found in a study of Ad26.COV2.S vaccination and SARS-CoV-2 variants. This table comes from immunoSEQ multiplex PCR, and its TCRdb copy is limited to in-frame clones, with some not included. The table includes 100,000 or so clones, over 70% detected once. A single count supports this clone. Its antigen is currently unknown. The germline V gene has CDR1 MDHEN and CDR2 SYDVKM. V lost 2 bases and J 5 bases, leaving 15 bases between the germline ends. The CDR3 contains 15 residues. Study-level results: Total responses of T cells may have been underestimated by the analyses of TCR breadth and depth.

The source material was peripheral blood, sampled after recovery from COVID-19. This sequence originates from a human donor who had recovered from COVID-19. The chain combines TRBV28 with TRBJ1-2, with D perhaps matching TRBD1 (6 bases). The CDR3 region is CASSLGRGHRYGYTF. CDR3 coding DNA: TGTGCCAGCAGTTTAGGTAGGGGACACCGGTATGGCTACACCTTC.